This T cell receptor (beta chain) was retrieved from a study of shared clonotypes between healthy human individuals. Whole-study results and caveats: How much donors shared clonotypes was expected to be affected by sequencing depth. Only a few donors were included, so the genetic and exposure-history diversity represented was limited.

This clone was counted only a few times. Its antigen is unknown. There are 13 residues in the CDR3. CDR1 ENHRY and CDR2 SYGVKD come from the germline V gene. The V gene lost 6 bases and the J gene lost 1 base, with 10 bases spanning the gap. The protocol was immunoSEQ multiplex PCR, while the TCRdb copy is restricted to in-frame clones and leaves out a portion. The profile shows roughly 660,000 clones, roughly 87% of them singletons. The chain recombines TRBV10-3 with TRBJ2-7; D is undetermined. Input material: memory CD8+ T cells from PBMCs. Subset described: CD45RO+ cells pooled with CCR7-negative TemRA cells. This receptor was obtained from a man between 18 and 35 years old in good health. Some clones in this sample may be carry-over from other donors' samples. The DNA of the CDR3 is TGTGCCATCAGCCAGGACGGATCCTACGAGCAGTACTTC. This encodes CAISQDGSYEQYF.